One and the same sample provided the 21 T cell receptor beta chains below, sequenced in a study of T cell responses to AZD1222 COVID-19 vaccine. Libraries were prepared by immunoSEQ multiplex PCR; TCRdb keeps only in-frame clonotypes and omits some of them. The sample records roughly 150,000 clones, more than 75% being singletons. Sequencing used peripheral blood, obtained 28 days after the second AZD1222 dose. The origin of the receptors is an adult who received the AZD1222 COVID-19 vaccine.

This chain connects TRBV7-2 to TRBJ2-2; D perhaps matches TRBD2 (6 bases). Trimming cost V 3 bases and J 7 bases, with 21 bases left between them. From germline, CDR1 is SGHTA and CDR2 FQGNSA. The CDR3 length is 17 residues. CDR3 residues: CASSFGGSRVLVGELFF. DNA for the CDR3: TGTGCCAGCAGCTTCGGGGGTAGTAGGGTATTGGTCGGGGAGCTGTTTTTT.

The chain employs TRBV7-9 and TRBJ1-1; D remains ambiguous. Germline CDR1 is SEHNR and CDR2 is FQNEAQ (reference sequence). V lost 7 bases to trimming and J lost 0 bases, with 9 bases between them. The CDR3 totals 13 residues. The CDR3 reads CASTPQVNTEAFF. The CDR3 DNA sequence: TGTGCCAGCACGCCGCAGGTGAACACTGAAGCTTTCTTT.

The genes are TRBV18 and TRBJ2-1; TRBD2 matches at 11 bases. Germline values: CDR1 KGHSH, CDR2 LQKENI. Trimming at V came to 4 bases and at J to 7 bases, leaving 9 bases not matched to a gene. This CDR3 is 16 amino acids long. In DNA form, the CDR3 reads TGTGCCAGCTCACAAACCCTAGCGGGAGGAGGGAATGAGCAGTTCTTC. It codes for CASSQTLAGGGNEQFF.

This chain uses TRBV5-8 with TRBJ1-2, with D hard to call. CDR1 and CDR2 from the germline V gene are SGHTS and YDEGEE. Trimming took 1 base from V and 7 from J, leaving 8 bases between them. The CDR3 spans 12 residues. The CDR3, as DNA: TGTGCCAGCAGCTTGAACGTAGGTGGCTACACCTTC. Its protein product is CASSLNVGGYTF.

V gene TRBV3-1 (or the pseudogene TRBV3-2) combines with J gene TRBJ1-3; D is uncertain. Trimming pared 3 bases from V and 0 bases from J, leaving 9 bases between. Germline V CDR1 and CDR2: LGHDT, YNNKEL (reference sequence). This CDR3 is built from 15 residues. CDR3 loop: CASSQSGSSGNTIYF. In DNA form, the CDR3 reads TGTGCCAGCAGCCAGTCCGGCAGCTCTGGAAACACCATATATTTT.

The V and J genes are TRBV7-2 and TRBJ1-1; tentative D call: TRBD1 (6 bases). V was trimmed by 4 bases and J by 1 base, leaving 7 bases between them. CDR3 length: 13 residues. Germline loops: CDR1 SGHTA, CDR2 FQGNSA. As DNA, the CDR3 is TGTGCCAGCAGCTCGGGACAGAACACTGAAGCTTTCTTT. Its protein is CASSSGQNTEAFF.

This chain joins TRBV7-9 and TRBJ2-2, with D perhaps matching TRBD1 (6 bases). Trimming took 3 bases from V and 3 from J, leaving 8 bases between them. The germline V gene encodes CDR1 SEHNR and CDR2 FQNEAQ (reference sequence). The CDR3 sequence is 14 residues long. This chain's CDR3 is CASSLSGDTGELFF. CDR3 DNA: TGTGCCAGCAGCTTGTCAGGGGACACCGGGGAGCTGTTTTTT.

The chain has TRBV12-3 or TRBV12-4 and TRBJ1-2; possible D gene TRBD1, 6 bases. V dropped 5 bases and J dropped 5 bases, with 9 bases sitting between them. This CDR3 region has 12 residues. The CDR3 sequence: CASSAGDYGYTF. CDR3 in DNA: TGTGCCAGCAGTGCAGGGGATTATGGCTACACCTTC.

CDR3: CASEKTQGKGSPLHF. The CDR3 nucleotides are TGTGCCTCTGAGAAAACACAGGGGAAAGGTTCACCCCTCCACTTT. The chain is built from TRBV30 and TRBJ1-6; 7 bases are a match to TRBD1. The junction had 15 bases not matched to a gene; V was cut back by 7 bases and J by 9 bases. The germline gives CDR1 GTSNPN, CDR2 SVGIG (reference sequence). The CDR3 is 15 amino acids.

The CDR3 sequence is CASSLEPLTNEQYF. The CDR3 DNA is TGCGCCAGCAGCCTCGAACCTCTCACCAACGAGCAGTACTTC. The chain couples TRBV5-1 to TRBJ2-7; no clear D. The CDR3 totals 14 residues. CDR1 and CDR2 (germline): SGHRS, YFSETQ. V lost 4 bases to trimming and J lost 5 bases, with 16 bases between them.

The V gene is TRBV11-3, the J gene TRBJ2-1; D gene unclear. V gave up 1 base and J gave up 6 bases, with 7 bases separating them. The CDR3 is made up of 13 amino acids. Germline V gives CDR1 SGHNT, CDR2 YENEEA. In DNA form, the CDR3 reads TGTGCCAGCAGCTTAGGCAGCTCCAATGAGCAGTTCTTC. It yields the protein CASSLGSSNEQFF.

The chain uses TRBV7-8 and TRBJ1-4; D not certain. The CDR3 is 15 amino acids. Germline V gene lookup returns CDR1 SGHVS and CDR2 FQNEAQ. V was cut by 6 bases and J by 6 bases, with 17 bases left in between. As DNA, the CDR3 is TGTGCCAGCAGTGACCTCGTAGGTCGGGATGAAAAACTGTTTTTT. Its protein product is CASSDLVGRDEKLFF.

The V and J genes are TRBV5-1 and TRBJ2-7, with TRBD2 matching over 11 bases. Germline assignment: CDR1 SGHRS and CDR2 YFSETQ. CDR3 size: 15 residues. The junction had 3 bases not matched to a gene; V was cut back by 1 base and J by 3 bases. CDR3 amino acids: CASSLLAGGFYEQYF. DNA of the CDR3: TGCGCCAGCAGCTTGCTAGCGGGGGGTTTCTACGAGCAGTACTTC.

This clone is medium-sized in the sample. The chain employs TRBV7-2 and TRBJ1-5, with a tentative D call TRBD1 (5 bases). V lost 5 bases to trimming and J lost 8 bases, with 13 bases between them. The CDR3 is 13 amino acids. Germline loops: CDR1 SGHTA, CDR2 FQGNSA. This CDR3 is CASSPNVGEPQHF. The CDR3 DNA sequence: TGTGCCAGCAGCCCAAACGTAGGGGAGCCCCAGCATTTT.

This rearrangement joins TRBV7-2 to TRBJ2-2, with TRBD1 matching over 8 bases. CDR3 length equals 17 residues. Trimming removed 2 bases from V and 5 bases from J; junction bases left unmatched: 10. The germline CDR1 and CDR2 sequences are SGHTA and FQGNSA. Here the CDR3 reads CASSLTGQGARTGELFF. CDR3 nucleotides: TGTGCCAGCAGCTTAACAGGCCAGGGGGCGCGGACCGGGGAGCTGTTTTTT.

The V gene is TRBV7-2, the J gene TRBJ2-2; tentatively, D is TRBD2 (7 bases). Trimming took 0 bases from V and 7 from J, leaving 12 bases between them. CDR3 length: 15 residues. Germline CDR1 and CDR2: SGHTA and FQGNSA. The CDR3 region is CASSLAEGGRGELFF. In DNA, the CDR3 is TGTGCCAGCAGCTTAGCGGAGGGGGGGCGCGGGGAGCTGTTTTTT.

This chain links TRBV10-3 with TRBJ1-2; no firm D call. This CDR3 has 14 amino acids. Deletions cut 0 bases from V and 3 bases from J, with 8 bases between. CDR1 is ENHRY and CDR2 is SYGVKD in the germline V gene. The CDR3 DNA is TGTGCCATCAGTGAGTCGGGCGGCTACTATGGCTACACCTTC. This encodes CAISESGGYYGYTF.

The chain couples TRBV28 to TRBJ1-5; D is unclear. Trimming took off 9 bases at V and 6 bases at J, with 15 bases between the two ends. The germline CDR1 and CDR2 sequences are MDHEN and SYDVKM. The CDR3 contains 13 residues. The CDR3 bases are TGTGCCAGTACTAACGAAAGGGTTCAGCCCCAGCATTTT. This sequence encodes CASTNERVQPQHF.

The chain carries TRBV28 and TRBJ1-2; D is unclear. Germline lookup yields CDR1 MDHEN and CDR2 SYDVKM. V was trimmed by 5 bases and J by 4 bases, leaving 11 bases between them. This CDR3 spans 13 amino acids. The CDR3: CASSPPEPYGYTF. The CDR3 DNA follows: TGTGCCAGCAGTCCTCCGGAGCCCTATGGCTACACCTTC.

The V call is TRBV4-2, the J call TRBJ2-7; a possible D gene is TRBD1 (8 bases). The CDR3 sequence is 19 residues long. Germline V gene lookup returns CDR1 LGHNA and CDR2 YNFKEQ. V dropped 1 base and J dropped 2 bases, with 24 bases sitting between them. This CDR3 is CASSQGRGGGTGGAYEQYF. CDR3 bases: TGTGCCAGCAGCCAAGGAAGGGGGGGAGGGACAGGAGGCGCCTACGAGCAGTACTTC.

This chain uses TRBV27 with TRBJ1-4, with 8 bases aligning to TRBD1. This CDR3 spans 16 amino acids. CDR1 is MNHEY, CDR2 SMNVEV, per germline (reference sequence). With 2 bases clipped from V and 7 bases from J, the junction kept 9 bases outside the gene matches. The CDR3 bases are TGTGCCAGCAGTTTAGACAGGGGAAGTAAGGGTGAAAAACTGTTTTTT. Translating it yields CASSLDRGSKGEKLFF.